The entry below gives a single TCR beta chain sequence along with its context. The data were produced by immunoSEQ multiplex PCR, yet TCRdb's version contains in-frame clones alone and is incomplete. Of around 70,000 clones in the sample, under 98% were seen once. This specimen belongs to a study of technical replicates of blood from several donors. The V end was cut by 4 bases, the J end by 6 bases, with 17 bases between. The CDR3 length is 14 residues. The V gene's germline CDR1 is SGDLS and CDR2 YYNGEE. The sequence derives from a human donor in good health. The sequencing input was T cells isolated from PBMCs. V and J are TRBV9 and TRBJ2-7; TRBD1 might be the D (5 bases). As DNA, the CDR3 is TGTGCCAGCAGCTATAGGGAAGGGGCTTCCGAGCAGTACTTC. Amino acids: CASSYREGASEQYF.